A selection of T cell receptor beta chains follows, all from one sample in a study of blood T cell repertoires in COVID-19. Assay: immunoSEQ multiplex PCR; the TCRdb copy retains only in-frame clones and omits some. The sample includes 80,000 to 100,000 clones, about 89% seen only once; the top ten take 1.8%. The sample consisted of peripheral blood. Source of these receptors: a human donor with active COVID-19. The donor label of this sample is uncertain. The CDR3 runs from the conserved cysteine through the conserved F or W. Some rows mark clone size as missing; the rest say once, few, many or name a class of expanded clone.

clone_size j_call v_call cdr3_aa
NA TRBJ2-2 TRBV13 CASSGSGVGNTGELFF
NA TRBJ2-7 TRBV5-1 CASSSSLAGEKSYEQYF
NA TRBJ2-1 TRBV5-6 CASSLRLAGPSSYNEQFF
NA TRBJ1-5 TRBV19 CASKHDRGNQPQHF
NA TRBJ2-3 TRBV4-1 CASSQDGGGTDTQYF
NA TRBJ1-2 TRBV4-1 CASSQGGGNYGYTF
NA TRBJ1-6 TRBV10-2 CASSESRTGGTRNSPLHF
NA TRBJ1-2 TRBV9 CASSVEGGADGYTF
few TRBJ1-2 TRBV5-8 CASNLGRRGGYTF
NA TRBJ2-1 TRBV19 CASSGDRDISYNEQFF
NA TRBJ1-2 TRBV27 CASSYGQGWGYTF
NA TRBJ2-7 TRBV5-6 CASSSTGTYEQYF
NA TRBJ2-3 TRBV11-2 CASSLGTVSTDTQYF
NA TRBJ2-1 TRBV7-6 CASSLAGGSKPEQFF
few TRBJ1-2 TRBV7-9 CASSGTGDYGYTF
NA TRBJ1-3 TRBV6-5 CASRNRVSGNTIYF
NA TRBJ1-5 TRBV6-2/TRBV6-3 CASSYGAGKVNQPQHF
NA TRBJ1-4 TRBV25-1 CASSAHRGSEKLFF
NA TRBJ2-7 TRBV20-1 CSAGTGYEQYF
NA TRBJ1-2 TRBV6-1 CASSEAVSGAVSYGYTF
NA TRBJ1-4 TRBV2 CASSRTGGHEKLFF
NA TRBJ2-4 TRBV19 CASSHPRGDIQYF
NA TRBJ2-7 TRBV6-4 CASRAATSGGYEQYF
NA TRBJ1-1 TRBV12-5 CASGLAGGGTEAFF
NA TRBJ2-2 TRBV15 CATSRTWAGINTGELFF
NA TRBJ2-7 TRBV5-6 CASSRTGRNEQYF
NA TRBJ1-2 TRBV5-1 CASSLEGRVETNYGYTF
few TRBJ1-4 TRBV16 CASSPTLGGSSSYATNEKLFF
NA TRBJ1-1 TRBV6-2/TRBV6-3 CASSHDRVGPEAFF
NA TRBJ2-2 TRBV3-1/TRBV3-2 CASSPRGGRDTGELFF
NA TRBJ2-1 TRBV6-5 CASSPGWRQFF
NA TRBJ1-1 TRBV28 CASSLIAQGTLYTEAFF
NA TRBJ2-7 TRBV6-5 CASSTTGQENEQYF
NA TRBJ1-2 TRBV7-9 CASSSGQGASDYGYTF
NA TRBJ2-7 TRBV4-2 CASSQDPTSSYEQYF
NA TRBJ2-7 TRBV5-4 CASSHGQGGGQYF
NA TRBJ1-4 TRBV28 CASNIEKGVRGEAGEKLFF
NA TRBJ1-1 TRBV6-5 CASSYSRPDTEAFF
once TRBJ1-3 TRBV25-1 CASSEADGRNTIYF
medium-sized TRBJ2-2 TRBV5-3 CARSPLAGADTGELFF
NA TRBJ1-2 TRBV5-4 CASSAGVAGNYGYTF
NA TRBJ2-7 TRBV7-2 CASSLGLVVYEQYF
NA TRBJ1-6 TRBV14 CASSSDYNSPLHF
NA TRBJ1-1 TRBV6-5 CASRRTYSMNTEAFF
NA TRBJ2-7 TRBV12-3/TRBV12-4 CASSPGGGDEQYF